This section outlines one T cell receptor (beta chain) sequence together with its context. Germline and junction disagree at one end, which may indicate a read error. The data stem from a study of blood T cell repertoires in COVID-19. Only in-frame clones appear in the TCRdb table, and some are missing; sequencing was by immunoSEQ multiplex PCR. The sample yields about 180,000 clones, more than 80% seen once. The CDR3 is made up of 13 amino acids. CDR1 SNHLY and CDR2 FYNNEI come from the germline V gene. The genes are TRBV2 and TRBJ2-7, with D possibly matching TRBD1 (5 bases). The source is a human donor in a cohort sampled during active COVID-19. Material for sequencing was peripheral blood. CDR3 loop: CATSWQGPYEQYF. The CDR3 nucleotides read TGTGCCACCAGTTGGCAGGGCCCCTACGAGCAGTACTTC.